This TCR beta chain originates from a study of cytomegalovirus exposure and HLA in healthy donors. Overall study findings and caveats: There were some V segments, including TRBV6-2 and TRBV6-3, excluded as indistinguishable. A later analysis associated 16,000 or so TCR beta sequences with HLA alleles at a 0.05 false discovery rate. With DRB1 most and HLA-C fewest, TCR association rates differed between HLA loci in a later analysis.

CDR3 length: 14 amino acids. CDR1 is SGDLS and CDR2 is YYNGEE in the germline V gene. V lost 0 bases to trimming and J lost 6 bases, with 12 bases between them. Primers: 60 Vbeta forward and 13 Jbeta reverse. Libraries were prepared by immunoSEQ multiplex PCR; TCRdb keeps only in-frame clonotypes and omits some of them. The top ten clones hold 2.8% of a sample with 160,000 or so clones, over 60% of them seen once. As concerns this clone: The antigen is not known.

This rearrangement joins TRBV9 to TRBJ1-1; D is unclear. This clonotype was sampled from a woman aged 25-40 years in good health and CMV-seronegative. Sample: PBMCs. The CDR3 is CASSVGEGRAEAFF. The CDR3, as DNA: TGTGCCAGCAGCGTAGGCGAGGGTCGGGCTGAAGCTTTCTTT.